This TCR beta chain originates from a study of blood T cell repertoires in COVID-19. Trimming cost V 5 bases and J 3 bases, with 5 bases left between them. The CDR3 sequence is 11 residues long. Looked up from germline, CDR1 is SQVTM and CDR2 is ANQGSEA. The protocol was immunoSEQ multiplex PCR, while the TCRdb copy is restricted to in-frame clones and leaves out a portion. Of 200,000 or so clones detected, more than 75% appear once; the ten largest clones hold 3.5% to 5%. The origin of this receptor is a man between 45 and 60 years old with acute or convalescent COVID-19. The sequencing sample was made of peripheral blood. This sequence joins TRBV29-1 and TRBJ1-3; D is unresolved. In nucleotides, the CDR3 is TGCAGCGTTTTAGTTGGAAACACCATATATTTT. Translating it yields CSVLVGNTIYF.